The rows below give T cell receptor beta chains drawn from one sample of a study of blood T cell repertoires in COVID-19. TCRdb's copy holds only in-frame clones and misses some; the assay was immunoSEQ multiplex PCR. The sample lists some 180,000 clones, nearly 80% occurring once. Sequenced material: PBMCs or T cells enriched from blood (not recorded which). The origin of the receptors is a man in his sixties who had been exposed to COVID-19. Both conserved end residues are part of each CDR3. Each record gives: J gene, clone size, V gene, D gene, CDR3 protein, CDR3 DNA. D genes are given only for firm matches. Size values are once, few and many counts, or a class for expanded clones, and some rows have none.

TRBJ1-2,once,TRBV10-3,TRBD1,CAISEGTVYGYTF,TGTGCCATCAGTGAGGGGACAGTCTATGGCTACACCTTC
TRBJ2-6,NA,TRBV7-3,TRBD1,CASSIPTGSSGANVLTF,TGTGCCAGCAGCATACCGACAGGGAGCTCTGGGGCCAACGTCCTGACTTTC
TRBJ2-5,NA,TRBV7-3,NA,CASSSSGEETQYF,TGTGCCAGCAGCTCCTCAGGGGAAGAGACCCAGTACTTC
TRBJ2-7,NA,TRBV6-1,NA,CASSEGGRGWYEQYF,TGTGCCAGCAGTGAAGGCGGACGGGGTTGGTACGAGCAGTACTTC
TRBJ1-5,NA,TRBV18,NA,CASSTLNSNQPQHF,TGTGCCAGCTCCACCCTAAATAGCAATCAGCCCCAGCATTTT
TRBJ2-7,NA,TRBV30,NA,CAWGDTYEQYF,TGTGCCTGGGGGGACACCTACGAGCAGTACTTC
TRBJ2-3,NA,TRBV27,NA,CASSFSGVAVPDTQYF,TGTGCCAGCAGTTTTTCGGGGGTAGCGGTTCCAGATACGCAGTATTTT
TRBJ2-1,few,TRBV7-3,NA,CASRRYREGNEQFF,TGTGCCAGCAGACGATACAGGGAGGGGAATGAGCAGTTCTTC
TRBJ1-4,NA,TRBV2,TRBD1,CASSSSYRGNEKLFF,TGTGCCAGCAGTAGTTCGTACAGGGGAAACGAAAAACTGTTTTTT
TRBJ1-4,NA,TRBV19,NA,CASRSDEKLFF,TGTGCCAGTAGGTCCGATGAAAAACTGTTTTTT
TRBJ2-2,NA,TRBV5-6,TRBD1,CASSTTGIGFGELFF,TGTGCCAGCAGCACGACAGGGATCGGCTTCGGGGAGCTGTTTTTT
TRBJ2-1,NA,TRBV6-5,NA,CASTLTPGFYNEQFF,TGTGCCAGCACCCTAACGCCGGGATTTTACAATGAGCAGTTCTTC
TRBJ1-1,NA,TRBV18,NA,CASSQGTPRMNTEAFF,TGTGCCAGCTCACAAGGGACTCCCAGGATGAACACTGAAGCTTTCTTT
TRBJ2-4,NA,TRBV10-2,TRBD2,CASGGLAELNIQYF,TGCGCCAGCGGGGGACTAGCGGAGCTAAACATTCAGTACTTC
TRBJ2-5,once,TRBV11-3,NA,CASSLEVRGTVETQYF,TGTGCCAGCAGCTTAGAGGTCCGCGGTACTGTGGAGACCCAGTACTTC
TRBJ2-7,NA,TRBV6-5,NA,CASSYSTGYEQYF,TGTGCCAGCAGTTACTCGACTGGTTACGAGCAGTACTTC
TRBJ2-1,once,TRBV12-5,TRBD2,CASGLVSPSGQSSYNEQFF,TGTGCTAGTGGTTTGGTATCTCCTAGCGGCCAAAGCTCCTACAATGAGCAGTTCTTC
TRBJ2-1,NA,TRBV9,TRBD2,CASSVAVSGEQNEQFF,TGTGCCAGCAGCGTAGCGGTCAGCGGGGAACAGAATGAGCAGTTCTTC
TRBJ2-5,NA,TRBV5-1,NA,CASSFVGGGETQYF,TGCGCCAGCAGCTTTGTGGGAGGCGGAGAGACCCAGTACTTC
TRBJ1-1,NA,TRBV9,NA,CASSGDIGVTAFF,TGTGCCAGCAGCGGCGATATCGGGGTTACGGCTTTCTTT
TRBJ1-2,once,TRBV28,NA,CASSTETGPGYGYTF,TGTGCCAGCAGTACCGAGACCGGCCCGGGCTATGGCTACACCTTC
TRBJ2-3,few,TRBV19,NA,CASKPSGDTDTQYF,TGTGCCAGTAAACCCAGCGGCGACACAGATACGCAGTATTTT
TRBJ1-1,NA,TRBV7-9,NA,CASSLLVPRSSEAFF,TGTGCCAGCAGCTTATTAGTCCCGAGGAGCTCTGAAGCTTTCTTT
TRBJ2-3,NA,TRBV11-3,NA,CASSLARTSTDTQYF,TGTGCCAGCAGCTTAGCTAGAACTAGCACAGATACGCAGTATTTT
TRBJ1-4,NA,TRBV5-8,TRBD1,CASSWGAGGVKKLFF,TGTGCCAGCAGCTGGGGGGCAGGGGGCGTGAAAAAACTGTTTTTT
TRBJ2-2,once,TRBV27,NA,CASSEGVARTGELFF,TGTGCCAGCAGTGAGGGGGTAGCGCGGACCGGGGAGCTGTTTTTT
TRBJ2-7,NA,TRBV6-5,TRBD1,CASSYGQGAANYEQYF,TGTGCCAGCAGTTACGGGCAGGGGGCTGCAAACTACGAGCAGTACTTC
TRBJ2-7,NA,TRBV10-2,TRBD1,CASSDRSSDRDRYEQYF,TGCGCCAGCAGTGACCGAAGTTCCGACAGGGATCGTTACGAGCAGTACTTC
TRBJ1-6,NA,TRBV4-3,TRBD1,CASSQDTGVGSPLHF,TGCGCCAGCAGCCAAGATACAGGGGTCGGTTCACCCCTCCACTTT
TRBJ2-2,NA,TRBV6-5,TRBD1,CASSLLQGDTGELFF,TGTGCCAGCAGTTTACTACAGGGGGACACCGGGGAGCTGTTTTTT
TRBJ1-2,NA,TRBV6-2/TRBV6-3,NA,CASSLERRGGNYGYTF,TGTGCCAGCAGCCTCGAGAGGAGGGGAGGGAACTATGGCTACACCTTC
TRBJ2-1,NA,TRBV7-3,TRBD2,CASSLRSGGVEQFF,TGTGCCAGCAGCTTAAGATCGGGAGGGGTCGAGCAGTTCTTC
TRBJ1-1,many,TRBV5-1,TRBD1,CASSGGQLNTEAFF,TGCGCCAGCAGCGGGGGACAGCTGAACACTGAAGCTTTCTTT
TRBJ1-2,NA,TRBV19,NA,CASSPINGGSYTF,TGTGCCAGTAGTCCCATTAATGGAGGGTCCTACACCTTC
TRBJ1-4,NA,TRBV7-9,NA,CASSLVTPGGGEKLFF,TGTGCCAGCAGCTTAGTAACGCCGGGGGGCGGAGAAAAACTGTTTTTT
TRBJ1-1,NA,TRBV30,NA,CAWSVWANTEAFF,TGTGCCTGGAGTGTCTGGGCGAACACTGAAGCTTTCTTT
TRBJ1-2,NA,TRBV6-6,TRBD1,CASRRGTGDYGYTF,TGTGCCAGCAGACGAGGGACAGGGGACTATGGCTACACCTTC
TRBJ1-1,NA,TRBV28,TRBD1,CASILQGGLKTEAFF,TGTGCCAGCATCCTTCAGGGGGGATTAAAGACTGAAGCTTTCTTT
TRBJ1-1,NA,TRBV7-9,NA,CASSPQGGVMNTEAFF,TGTGCCAGCAGCCCGCAAGGGGGGGTGATGAACACTGAAGCTTTCTTT
TRBJ2-1,NA,TRBV30,NA,CAWSVSERTEQFF,TGTGCCTGGAGTGTAAGCGAGCGGACTGAGCAGTTCTTC
TRBJ2-3,NA,TRBV28,TRBD2,CASSGTSGMDTQYF,TGTGCCAGCAGTGGGACTAGCGGGATGGATACGCAGTATTTT
TRBJ1-2,NA,TRBV30,NA,CALRRVLRPNYGYTF,TGTGCCCTTAGACGGGTTTTAAGACCTAACTATGGCTACACCTTC
TRBJ1-4,NA,TRBV30,TRBD1,CAWSVEGALNEKLFF,TGTGCCTGGAGTGTAGAGGGGGCGCTTAATGAAAAACTGTTTTTT
TRBJ1-6,NA,TRBV10-2,NA,CANPGHEDNSPLHF,TGCGCCAACCCGGGACACGAAGATAATTCACCCCTCCACTTT
TRBJ2-7,NA,TRBV11-2,TRBD1,CASTPRRGRGRYEQYF,TGTGCCAGCACCCCCCGACGTGGCAGGGGGAGATACGAGCAGTACTTC
TRBJ2-1,once,TRBV7-6,TRBD1,CASSYRGASSSYNEQFF,TGTGCCAGCAGCTACAGGGGGGCGTCAAGCTCCTACAATGAGCAGTTCTTC
TRBJ2-7,NA,TRBV6-2/TRBV6-3,TRBD1,CASSYSQGATYEQYF,TGTGCCAGCAGTTACTCGCAGGGGGCCACCTACGAGCAGTACTTC
TRBJ2-1,NA,TRBV5-4,TRBD2,CASSFEVGGPRNEQFF,TGTGCCAGCAGCTTTGAGGTGGGAGGGCCCCGGAATGAGCAGTTCTTC
TRBJ1-6,NA,TRBV6-5,NA,CASRPRANYNSPLHF,TGTGCCAGCAGACCCAGGGCCAACTATAATTCACCCCTCCACTTT
TRBJ1-1,NA,TRBV10-3,NA,CAISSRQASDTEAFF,TGTGCCATCAGCTCGCGACAGGCTAGTGACACTGAAGCTTTCTTT